The 20 T cell receptor beta chains below come from one sample, sequenced in a study of cytomegalovirus exposure and HLA in healthy donors. The PCR had 60 Vbeta and 13 Jbeta primers. TCRdb's table, derived via immunoSEQ multiplex PCR, lists solely in-frame clones and lacks some. This sample has tens of thousands of clones; around three quarters occur once, and the top ten carry around 10%. The sequenced sample was PBMCs. The receptors were gathered from a male donor in good health and CMV-seropositive.

The gene calls are TRBV4-3 and TRBJ2-5, with 11 bases fitting TRBD2. The closer fit of TRBJ2-7 to the DNA end suggests the J call may be wrong. Germline-derived CDR1 and CDR2 are LGHNA and YSLEER. The CDR3 totals 15 residues. Written as DNA, the CDR3 is TGCGCCAGCAGCCAATTGACTAGCGGGGCCGACGAGCAGTACTTC. This encodes CASSQLTSGADEQYF.

The V gene is TRBV30, the J gene TRBJ2-7; TRBD2 agrees at 10 bases. CDR3 length: 13 residues. With 3 bases clipped from V and 9 bases from J, the junction kept 8 bases outside the gene matches. Looked up from germline, CDR1 is GTSNPN and CDR2 is SVGIG (reference sequence). CDR3 amino acids: CAWRGLAGETQYF. The CDR3 nucleotides read TGTGCCTGGAGAGGGCTAGCGGGAGAGACGCAGTACTTC.

The chain employs TRBV19 and TRBJ1-1; D not certain. The V gene lost 5 bases and the J gene lost 6 bases, with 19 bases spanning the gap. Germline CDR1 and CDR2: LNHDA and SQIVND (reference sequence). This CDR3 comprises 15 residues. Here the CDR3 DNA reads TGTGCCAGTAGTTCCCCGGGTTCTCCTAACCCTGAAGCTTTCTTT. This translates into CASSSPGSPNPEAFF.

The chain carries TRBV7-6 and TRBJ1-6; weak D call: TRBD1 (6 bases). The CDR3 contains 13 residues. Trimming left V 7 bases short and J 7 bases short, with 11 bases between. Germline CDR1 reads SGHVS; CDR2 reads FNYEAQ. The CDR3 spells CASNNRENSPLHF. In DNA, the CDR3 is TGTGCCAGCAACAACAGGGAGAATTCACCCCTCCACTTT.

The gene calls are TRBV7-8 and TRBJ2-7; 9 bases are a match to TRBD1. The junction had 7 bases not matched to a gene; V was cut back by 5 bases and J by 2 bases. Germline V gene lookup returns CDR1 SGHVS and CDR2 FQNEAQ. CDR3 size: 15 residues. CDR3 in amino acids: CASSLSTGGTYEQYF. Here the CDR3 DNA reads TGTGCCAGCAGCCTCTCGACAGGGGGTACCTACGAGCAGTACTTC.

The chain is built from TRBV11-1 and TRBJ1-5; 7 nucleotides match TRBD1. The germline V gene has CDR1 SGHAT and CDR2 FQDESV (reference sequence). The CDR3 runs 15 residues. V trimming: 5 bases; J trimming: 1 base; junction bases outside the gene matches: 5. The CDR3 nucleotides are TGTGCCAGCAGCCATCGGGACAGCAGCAATCAGCCCCAGCATTTT. It yields the protein CASSHRDSSNQPQHF.

Written as DNA, the CDR3 is TGCGCCAGCAGCTATTCCGCGGGGGGTAGACAGGAGACCCAGTACTTC. This encodes CASSYSAGGRQETQYF. The rearrangement uses TRBV5-1 and TRBJ2-5; 8 bases are shared with TRBD2. With 3 bases clipped from V and 5 bases from J, the junction kept 12 bases outside the gene matches. In germline, CDR1 is SGHRS, CDR2 YFSETQ. CDR3 length: 16 amino acids. The variable domain in full, completed from reference TRBV5-1 and TRBJ2-5, reads KAGVTQTPRYLIKTRGQQVTLSCSPISGHRSVSWYQQTPGQGLQFLFEYFSETQRNKGNFPGRFSGRQFSNSRSEMNVSTLELGDSALYLCASSYSAGGRQETQYFGPGTRLLVL.

The chain joins TRBV4-3 to TRBJ2-3, with 8 bases fitting TRBD2. V was clipped by 4 bases and J by 3 bases; unmatched bases: 9. Per germline, CDR1 LGHNA and CDR2 YSLEER. This CDR3 is built from 16 residues. The CDR3 loop is CASSLGTGGGTDTQYF. CDR3 in DNA: TGCGCCAGCAGCCTTGGGACCGGGGGGGGAACAGATACGCAGTATTTT.

This clone qualifies as medium-sized (0.01 to 0.1%). V usage is TRBV6-6 and J usage is TRBJ1-5, with D perhaps matching TRBD1 (5 bases). In germline, CDR1 is MNHNY, CDR2 SVGAGI (reference sequence). Trimming cost V 6 bases and J 3 bases, with 12 bases left between them. This CDR3 is 14 amino acids long. This CDR3 is CASSQPGNNQPQHF. In DNA, the CDR3 is TGTGCCAGCAGCCAACCAGGGAACAATCAGCCCCAGCATTTT.

V is TRBV14 and J is TRBJ1-2; D is undetermined. The CDR3 has 13 residues. Germline values: CDR1 SGHDN, CDR2 FVKESK. Deletions cut 5 bases from V and 7 bases from J, with 14 bases between. The CDR3 nucleotides read TGTGCCAGCAGCGCCAATCCGCAGGCTGGCTACACCTTC. Its protein is CASSANPQAGYTF.

This chain uses TRBV6-6 with TRBJ2-7, with 11 bases that match TRBD1. V lost 2 bases, J lost 5 bases, and 8 bases stayed unmatched. The germline CDR1 and CDR2 sequences are MNHNY and SVGAGI (reference sequence). This CDR3 region has 16 residues. The CDR3 region is CASSYLRDRGTNEQYF. CDR3 DNA sequence: TGTGCCAGCAGTTACCTTAGGGACAGGGGGACCAACGAGCAGTACTTC.

The rearrangement uses TRBV9 and TRBJ1-4; D remains unclear. The V gene lost 4 bases and the J gene lost 0 bases, with 7 bases spanning the gap. The CDR3 is 14 amino acids. CDR1 and CDR2 from the germline V gene are SGDLS and YYNGEE. Here the CDR3 DNA reads TGTGCCAGCAGCTTCGGTGCAACTAATGAAAAACTGTTTTTT. This translates into CASSFGATNEKLFF. Full variable domain (rest looked up from reference TRBV9 and TRBJ1-4): DSGVTQTPKHLITATGQRVTLRCSPRSGDLSVYWYQQSLDQGLQFLIQYYNGEERAKGNILERFSAQQFPDLHSELNLSSLELGDSALYFCASSFGATNEKLFFGSGTQLSVL.

The J gene is TRBJ1-6, the V gene TRBV13; the match to TRBD1 covers 8 bases. V lost 4 bases, J lost 5 bases, and 4 bases stayed unmatched. Germline V gives CDR1 PRHDT, CDR2 FYEKMQ (reference sequence). The CDR3 consists of 15 residues. CDR3 in DNA: TGTGCCAGCAGCTACAACAGGGGGGATAATTCACCCCTCCACTTT. Residues: CASSYNRGDNSPLHF.

This clone has just one count. The rearrangement uses TRBV7-6 and TRBJ2-1, with TRBD2 matching 9 bases. Germline CDR1 is SGHVS and CDR2 is FNYEAQ. The V segment lost 0 bases and the J segment 0 bases; nucleotides outside the gene matches: 3. The CDR3 loop spans 17 amino acids. The chain's CDR3 is CASSLAPSGTSYNEQFF. The CDR3 nucleotides read TGTGCCAGCAGCTTAGCGCCTAGCGGGACCTCCTACAATGAGCAGTTCTTC.

The chain employs TRBV30 and TRBJ1-3; D is ambiguous. Germline CDR1 reads GTSNPN; CDR2 reads SVGIG (reference sequence). The CDR3 sequence is 12 residues long. The CDR3 bases are TGTGGGTATGAGAGGGCTGGAAACACCATATATTTT. It specifies CGYERAGNTIYF.

This clone was detected only a few times. The rearrangement links TRBV4-1 to TRBJ2-7; the D gene is possibly TRBD1 (5 bases). This CDR3 is 14 amino acids long. Germline V CDR1 and CDR2: MGHRA, YSYEKL. Trimming pared 1 base from V and 3 bases from J, leaving 10 bases between. CDR3: CASSQGTTIYEQYF. CDR3 nucleotide sequence: TGCGCCAGCAGCCAAGGGACAACCATCTACGAGCAGTACTTC.

The genes are TRBV30 and TRBJ2-5, with D maybe TRBD2 (6 bases). The CDR3 spans 13 residues. The germline V gene encodes CDR1 GTSNPN and CDR2 SVGIG (reference sequence). V was shortened by 4 bases and J by 2 bases, with 11 bases between the two germline ends. This CDR3 reads CAWKFSGQETQYF. The CDR3 region has the DNA TGTGCCTGGAAGTTTAGCGGTCAAGAGACCCAGTACTTC.

The chain combines TRBV30 with TRBJ2-7; D is perhaps TRBD2 (5 bases). V shed 2 bases and J shed 4 bases, with 9 bases lying between them. The CDR3 has 12 amino acids. The germline V gene encodes CDR1 GTSNPN and CDR2 SVGIG (reference sequence). The CDR3 loop reads CAWSKTGYEQYF. The CDR3, as DNA: TGTGCCTGGAGTAAAACGGGATACGAGCAGTACTTC.

This chain connects TRBV2 to TRBJ2-7; 8 positions match TRBD1. This CDR3 is 14 amino acids long. The V and J ends lost 7 bases and 2 bases, in that order; junction bases with no gene match: 7. Germline CDR1 SNHLY, CDR2 FYNNEI. The CDR3 is CASTPRTGPYEQYF. CDR3 DNA: TGTGCCAGCACCCCACGGACAGGGCCCTACGAGCAGTACTTC.

The V gene is TRBV9, the J gene TRBJ2-2, with D possibly TRBD1 on 7 matching bases. Between the trimmed V and J ends, which lost 5 bases and 5 bases, there was a span of 19 bases. Germline assignment: CDR1 SGDLS and CDR2 YYNGEE. CDR3 length equals 16 residues. CDR3 region: CASSIQSGGRTGELFF. The CDR3 nucleotides are TGTGCCAGCAGTATACAATCAGGGGGGAGGACCGGGGAGCTGTTTTTT.